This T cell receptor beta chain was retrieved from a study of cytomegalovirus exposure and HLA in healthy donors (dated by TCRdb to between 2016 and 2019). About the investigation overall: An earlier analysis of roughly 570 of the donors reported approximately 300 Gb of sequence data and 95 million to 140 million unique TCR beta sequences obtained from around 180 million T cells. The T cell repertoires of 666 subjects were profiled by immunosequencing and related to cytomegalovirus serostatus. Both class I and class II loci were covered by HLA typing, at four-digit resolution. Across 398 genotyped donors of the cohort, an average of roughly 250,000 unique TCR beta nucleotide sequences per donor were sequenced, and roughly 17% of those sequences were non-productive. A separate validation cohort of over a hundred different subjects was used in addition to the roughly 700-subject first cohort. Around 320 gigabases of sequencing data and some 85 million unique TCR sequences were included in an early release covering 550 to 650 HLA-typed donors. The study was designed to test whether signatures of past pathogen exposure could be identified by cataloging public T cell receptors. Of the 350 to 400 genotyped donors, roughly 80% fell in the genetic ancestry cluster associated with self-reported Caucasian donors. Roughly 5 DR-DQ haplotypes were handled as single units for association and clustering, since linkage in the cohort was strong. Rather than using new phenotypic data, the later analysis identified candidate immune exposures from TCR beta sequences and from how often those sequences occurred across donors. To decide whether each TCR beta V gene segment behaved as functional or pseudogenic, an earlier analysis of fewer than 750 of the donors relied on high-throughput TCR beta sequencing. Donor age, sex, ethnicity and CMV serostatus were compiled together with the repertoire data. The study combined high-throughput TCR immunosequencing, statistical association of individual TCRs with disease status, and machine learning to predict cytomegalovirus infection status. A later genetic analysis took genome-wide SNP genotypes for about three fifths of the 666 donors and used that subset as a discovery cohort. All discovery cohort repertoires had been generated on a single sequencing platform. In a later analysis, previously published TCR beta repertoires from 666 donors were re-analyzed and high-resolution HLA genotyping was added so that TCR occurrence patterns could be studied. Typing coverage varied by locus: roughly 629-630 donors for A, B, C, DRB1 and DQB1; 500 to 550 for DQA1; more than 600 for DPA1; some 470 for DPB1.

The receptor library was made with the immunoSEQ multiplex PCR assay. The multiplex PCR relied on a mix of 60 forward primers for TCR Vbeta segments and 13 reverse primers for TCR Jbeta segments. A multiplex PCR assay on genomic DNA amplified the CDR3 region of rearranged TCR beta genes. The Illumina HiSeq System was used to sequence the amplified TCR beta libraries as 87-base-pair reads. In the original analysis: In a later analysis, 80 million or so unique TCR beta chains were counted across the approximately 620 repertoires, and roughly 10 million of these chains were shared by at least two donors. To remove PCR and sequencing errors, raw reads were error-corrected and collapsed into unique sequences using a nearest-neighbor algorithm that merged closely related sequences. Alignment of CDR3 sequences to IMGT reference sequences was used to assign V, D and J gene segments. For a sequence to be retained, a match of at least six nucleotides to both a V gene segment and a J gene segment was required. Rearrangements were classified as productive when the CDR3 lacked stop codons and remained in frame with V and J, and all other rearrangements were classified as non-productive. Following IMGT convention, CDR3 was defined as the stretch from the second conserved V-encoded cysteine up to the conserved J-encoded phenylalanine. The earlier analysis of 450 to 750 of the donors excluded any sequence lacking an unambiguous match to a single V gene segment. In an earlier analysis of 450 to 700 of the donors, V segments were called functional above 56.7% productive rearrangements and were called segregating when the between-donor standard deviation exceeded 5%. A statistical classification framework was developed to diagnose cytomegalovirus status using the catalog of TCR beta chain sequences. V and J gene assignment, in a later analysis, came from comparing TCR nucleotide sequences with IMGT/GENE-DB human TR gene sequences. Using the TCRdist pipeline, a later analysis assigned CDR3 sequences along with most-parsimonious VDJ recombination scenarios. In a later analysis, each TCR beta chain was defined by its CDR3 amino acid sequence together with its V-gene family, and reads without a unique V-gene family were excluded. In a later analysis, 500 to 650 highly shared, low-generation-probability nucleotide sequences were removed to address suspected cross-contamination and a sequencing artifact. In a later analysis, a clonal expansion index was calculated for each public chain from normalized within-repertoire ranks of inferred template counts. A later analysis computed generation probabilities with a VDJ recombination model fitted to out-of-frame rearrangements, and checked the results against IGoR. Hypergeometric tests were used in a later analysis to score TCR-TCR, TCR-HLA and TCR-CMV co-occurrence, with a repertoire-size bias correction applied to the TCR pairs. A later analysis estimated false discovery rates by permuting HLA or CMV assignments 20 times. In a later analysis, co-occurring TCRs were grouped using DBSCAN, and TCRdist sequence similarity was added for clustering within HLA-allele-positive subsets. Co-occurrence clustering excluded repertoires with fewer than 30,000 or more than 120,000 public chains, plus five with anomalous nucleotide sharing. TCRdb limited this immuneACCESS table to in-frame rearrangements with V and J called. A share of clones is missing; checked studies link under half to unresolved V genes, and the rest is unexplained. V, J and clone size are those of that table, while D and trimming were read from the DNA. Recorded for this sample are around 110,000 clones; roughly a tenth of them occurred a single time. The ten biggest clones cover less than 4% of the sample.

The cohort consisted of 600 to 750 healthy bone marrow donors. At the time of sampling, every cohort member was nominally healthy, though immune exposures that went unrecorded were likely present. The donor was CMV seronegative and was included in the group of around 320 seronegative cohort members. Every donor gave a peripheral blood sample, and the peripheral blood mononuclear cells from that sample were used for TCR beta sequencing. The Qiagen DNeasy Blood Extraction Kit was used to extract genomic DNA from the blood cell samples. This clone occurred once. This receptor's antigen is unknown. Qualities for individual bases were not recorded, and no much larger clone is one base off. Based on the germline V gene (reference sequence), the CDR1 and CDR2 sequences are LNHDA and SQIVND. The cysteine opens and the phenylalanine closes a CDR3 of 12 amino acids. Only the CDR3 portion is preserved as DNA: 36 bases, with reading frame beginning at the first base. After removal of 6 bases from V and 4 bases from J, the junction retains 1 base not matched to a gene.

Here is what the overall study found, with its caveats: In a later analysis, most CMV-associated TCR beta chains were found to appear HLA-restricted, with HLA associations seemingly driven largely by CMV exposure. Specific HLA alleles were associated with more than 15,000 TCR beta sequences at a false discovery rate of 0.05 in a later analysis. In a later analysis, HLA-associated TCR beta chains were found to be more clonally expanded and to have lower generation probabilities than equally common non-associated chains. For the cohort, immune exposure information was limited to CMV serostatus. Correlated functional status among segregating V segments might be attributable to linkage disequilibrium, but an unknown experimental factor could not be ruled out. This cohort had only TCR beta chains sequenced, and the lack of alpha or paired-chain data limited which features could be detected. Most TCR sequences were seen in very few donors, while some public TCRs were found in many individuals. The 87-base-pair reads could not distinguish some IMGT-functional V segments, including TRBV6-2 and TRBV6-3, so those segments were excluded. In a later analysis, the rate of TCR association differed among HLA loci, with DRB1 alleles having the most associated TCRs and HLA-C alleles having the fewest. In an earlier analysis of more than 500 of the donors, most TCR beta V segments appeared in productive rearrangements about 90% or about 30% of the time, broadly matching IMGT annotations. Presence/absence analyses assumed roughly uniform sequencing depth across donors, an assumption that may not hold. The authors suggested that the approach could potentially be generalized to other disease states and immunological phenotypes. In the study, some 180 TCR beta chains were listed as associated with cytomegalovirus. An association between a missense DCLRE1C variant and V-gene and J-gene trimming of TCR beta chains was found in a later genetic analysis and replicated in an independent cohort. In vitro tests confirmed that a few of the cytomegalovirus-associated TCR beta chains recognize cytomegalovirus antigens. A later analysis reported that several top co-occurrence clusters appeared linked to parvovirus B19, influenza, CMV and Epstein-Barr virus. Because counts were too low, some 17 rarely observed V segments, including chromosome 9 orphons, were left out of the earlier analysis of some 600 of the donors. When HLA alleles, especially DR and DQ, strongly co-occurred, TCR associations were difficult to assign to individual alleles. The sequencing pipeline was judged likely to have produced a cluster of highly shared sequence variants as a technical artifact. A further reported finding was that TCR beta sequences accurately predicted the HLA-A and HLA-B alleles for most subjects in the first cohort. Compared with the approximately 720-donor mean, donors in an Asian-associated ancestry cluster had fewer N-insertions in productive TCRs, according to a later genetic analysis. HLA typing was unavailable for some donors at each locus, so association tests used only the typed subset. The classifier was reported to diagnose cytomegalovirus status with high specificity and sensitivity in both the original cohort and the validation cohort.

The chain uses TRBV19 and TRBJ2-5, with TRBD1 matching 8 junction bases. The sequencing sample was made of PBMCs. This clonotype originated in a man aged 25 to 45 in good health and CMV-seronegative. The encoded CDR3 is CASRTGGETQYF. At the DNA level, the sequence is TGTGCCAGTAGAACAGGGGGAGAGACCCAGTACTTC.